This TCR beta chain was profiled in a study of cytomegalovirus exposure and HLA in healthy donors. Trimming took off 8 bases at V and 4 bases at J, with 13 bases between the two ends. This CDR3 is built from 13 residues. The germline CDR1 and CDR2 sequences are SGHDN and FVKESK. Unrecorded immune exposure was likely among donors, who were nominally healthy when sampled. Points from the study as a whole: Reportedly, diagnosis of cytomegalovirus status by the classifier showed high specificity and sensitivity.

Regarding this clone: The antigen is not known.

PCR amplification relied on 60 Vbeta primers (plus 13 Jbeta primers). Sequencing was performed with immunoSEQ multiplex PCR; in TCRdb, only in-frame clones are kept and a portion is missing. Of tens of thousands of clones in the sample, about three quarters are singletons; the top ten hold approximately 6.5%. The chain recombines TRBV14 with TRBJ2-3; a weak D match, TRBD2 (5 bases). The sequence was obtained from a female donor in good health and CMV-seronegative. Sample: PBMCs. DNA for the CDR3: TGTGCCAGCCGGGGAATGAGCGCAGATACGCAGTATTTT. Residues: CASRGMSADTQYF.